The 27 T cell receptor beta chains given below trace back to one sample, sequenced in a study of early T cells in non-severe SARS-CoV-2 infection. From the 5' RACE reads, TCRdb called clonotypes with MiXCR, one entry per CDR3 protein. The sample contains 55,000 or so distinct CDR3 sequences, 6.2% of which appear only once. Sequencing input: whole blood. These TCRs come from an adult who was a healthcare worker with PCR-confirmed SARS-CoV-2 infection or an uninfected control (not recorded which).

This clonotype was recorded at least ten times. The chain is built from TRBV7-9 and TRBJ1-1; D gene unclear. Germline CDR1 reads SEHNR; CDR2 reads FQNEAQ (reference sequence). Deletions cut 7 bases from V and 2 bases from J, with 2 bases between. The CDR3 spans 10 residues. Here the CDR3 reads CASTNTEAFF. As DNA, the CDR3 is TGTGCCAGCACCAACACTGAAGCTTTCTTT.

The rearrangement uses TRBV18 and TRBJ2-7; TRBD1 might be the D (6 bases). Between the trimmed V and J ends, which lost 6 bases and 7 bases, there was a span of 16 bases. The germline V gene encodes CDR1 KGHSH and CDR2 LQKENI. This CDR3 has 13 residues. In nucleotides, the CDR3 is TGTGCCAGCTCGGCCCAACAGGGCGTGGAGCAGTACTTC. Protein sequence: CASSAQQGVEQYF.

In its sample, this clonotype was seen a few times. The V gene is TRBV12-3 or TRBV12-4, the J gene TRBJ2-4, with 7 bases matching TRBD1. With 4 bases clipped from V and 3 bases from J, the junction kept 6 bases outside the gene matches. This CDR3 contains 15 residues. The CDR3 coding sequence is TGTGCCAGCAGTTCCCCGCCAGGGGGCAAAAACATTCAGTACTTC. Protein product: CASSSPPGGKNIQYF.

This clonotype was seen at least ten times. The rearrangement links TRBV28 to TRBJ1-1, with a possible D match to TRBD1 (5 bases). This CDR3 comprises 15 residues. Looked up from germline, CDR1 is MDHEN and CDR2 is SYDVKM. Deletions cut 3 bases from V and 1 base from J, with 12 bases between. The CDR3 DNA reads as TGTGCCAGCAGTTTCGGTCAGAGGGGGAACACTGAAGCTTTCTTT. Amino acid sequence: CASSFGQRGNTEAFF.

This chain connects TRBV20-1 to TRBJ1-2; unclear D gene. CDR3 length: 15 residues. The germline gives CDR1 DFQATT, CDR2 SNEGSKA (reference sequence). Written as DNA, the CDR3 is TGCATCCCTTTATCCGAGGCAGGCGATGCCTATGGCTACACCTTC. Translated, it gives CIPLSEAGDAYGYTF.

Many counts were recorded for this clonotype. The chain carries TRBV9 and TRBJ2-1, with D perhaps TRBD2 (6 bases). The CDR3 spans 15 residues. The germline CDR1 and CDR2 sequences are SGDLS and YYNGEE. Trimming shortened V by 0 bases and J by 3 bases, and 10 bases separated the two germline ends. In nucleotides, the CDR3 is TGTGCCAGCAGCGTAGGCGGGGATTACTACAATGAGCAGTTCTTC. This encodes CASSVGGDYYNEQFF.

CDR3 amino acids: CSAPAAPGANVLTF. In DNA form, the CDR3 reads TGCAGTGCCCCGGCGGCCCCCGGGGCCAACGTCCTGACTTTC. The V gene is TRBV20-1, the J gene TRBJ2-6; no firm D call. The CDR3 runs to 14 residues. V lost 6 bases and J lost 4, with 13 bases in between. Germline-derived CDR1 and CDR2 are DFQATT and SNEGSKA (reference sequence).

This clonotype was counted ten times or more. The chain uses TRBV19 and TRBJ1-5; D uncertain. The CDR3 extends over 15 amino acids. Deletions cut 1 base from V and 0 bases from J, with 7 bases between. The germline V gene encodes CDR1 LNHDA and CDR2 SQIVND (reference sequence). CDR3 protein: CASSIGGNSNQPQHF. The DNA of the CDR3 is TGTGCCAGTAGTATAGGTGGGAATAGCAATCAGCCCCAGCATTTT. Drawing the rest from reference TRBV19 and TRBJ1-5, the complete variable domain is DGGITQSPKYLFRKEGQNVTLSCEQNLNHDAMYWYRQDPGQGLRLIYYSQIVNDFQKGDIAEGYSVSREKKESFPLTVTSAQKNPTAFYLCASSIGGNSNQPQHFGDGTRLSIL.

The table lists this clonotype with many counts. The J gene is TRBJ2-7, the V gene TRBV29-1; 8 bases match TRBD1. From germline, CDR1 is SQVTM and CDR2 ANQGSEA. This CDR3 has 16 residues. V shed 4 bases, J shed 3 bases, and the junction held 14 bases outside the gene matches. DNA for the CDR3: TGCAGCGTTGGAGTATATCGGACAGGGAAATTCTACGAGCAGTACTTC. Translating it yields CSVGVYRTGKFYEQYF.

This clonotype came up many times. J is TRBJ1-4 and V is TRBV30; the D gene is possibly TRBD1 (5 bases). V was pared by 5 bases and J by 8 bases, with 12 bases between. This CDR3 comprises 12 residues. From germline, CDR1 is GTSNPN and CDR2 SVGIG (reference sequence). The CDR3 region has the DNA TGTGCCTGGGACGTCGGGGGGGAAAAACTGTTTTTT. Its translation is CAWDVGGEKLFF. Full variable domain (rest looked up from reference TRBV30 and TRBJ1-4): SQTIHQWPATLVQPVGSPLSLECTVEGTSNPNLYWYRQAAGRGLQLLFYSVGIGQISSEVPQNLSASRPQDRQFILSSKKLLLSDSGFYLCAWDVGGEKLFFGSGTQLSVL.

V is TRBV4-3 and J is TRBJ1-3; D perhaps matches TRBD1 (5 bases). Deletions cut 3 bases from V and 9 bases from J, with 15 bases between. CDR1 and CDR2 from the germline V gene are LGHNA and YSLEER. CDR3 length: 14 amino acids. CDR3 region: CASSQGDAGSTIYF. The CDR3 nucleotides are TGCGCCAGCAGCCAGGGGGACGCAGGGTCCACCATATATTTT.

This clonotype was picked up many times. V and J are TRBV3-1 and TRBJ2-7; D possibly corresponds to TRBD1 (5 bases). Germline CDR1 LGHDT, CDR2 YNNKEL (reference sequence). The V end lost 0 bases, the J end lost 3 bases, and 9 bases lay between the germline ends. The CDR3 loop spans 14 amino acids. CDR3 residues: CASSQDGQGYEQYF. The CDR3, as DNA: TGTGCCAGCAGCCAAGATGGGCAGGGCTACGAGCAGTACTTC.

This clonotype was counted between two and nine times. The chain recombines TRBV6-1 with TRBJ2-1; D is uncertain. Germline CDR1 and CDR2: MNHNS and SASEGT. The CDR3 sequence is 14 residues long. V lost 6 bases and J 0 bases, leaving 9 bases between the germline ends. CDR3 amino acids: CASRDGRSYNEQFF. The CDR3, as DNA: TGTGCCAGCAGGGACGGGCGCTCCTACAATGAGCAGTTCTTC.

The chain joins TRBV5-6 to TRBJ2-2; unclear D gene. V lost 4 bases, J lost 6 bases, and 19 bases lay in between. The CDR3 covers 16 residues. The germline V gene encodes CDR1 SGHDT and CDR2 YYEEEE. For the CDR3, the DNA is TGTGCCAGCAGCCCCTACAATCGTATCCATCCCGGGGAGCTGTTTTTT. This codes for CASSPYNRIHPGELFF.

J is TRBJ1-6 and V is TRBV11-2; 8 nucleotides agree with TRBD1. Germline V CDR1 and CDR2: SGHAT, FQNNGV. This CDR3 is 15 amino acids long. V was clipped by 5 bases and J by 4 bases; unmatched bases: 4. CDR3 coding DNA: TGTGCCAGCAGCCGGGACAGGACATATAATTCACCCCTCCACTTT. Residues: CASSRDRTYNSPLHF.

This clonotype has only a few counts. V is TRBV7-9 and J is TRBJ1-1; D remains ambiguous. The CDR3 extends over 14 amino acids. CDR1 and CDR2 from the germline V gene are SEHNR and FQNEAQ (reference sequence). Trimming left V 8 bases short and J 6 bases short, with 19 bases between. The CDR3 nucleotides are TGTGCCAGCCGGGTCGTGGGTCCCGTCTCTGAAGCTTTCTTT. It yields the protein CASRVVGPVSEAFF.

This chain connects TRBV12-2 to TRBJ2-7; TRBD2 was called by the table and not checked on the DNA. TRBV12-2 is tagged as a pseudogene. This CDR3 has 18 amino acids. This CDR3 reads CASRLPGRAGSRSYEQYF. The CDR3 nucleotides read TGTGCAAGTCGCTTACCCGGGAGGGCGGGGAGCCGCTCCTACGAGCAGTACTTC.

This clonotype was detected many times. The rearrangement joins TRBV12-5 to TRBJ2-1; possibly TRBD1 or TRBD2 for D (7 bases each). The CDR3 totals 16 residues. Germline CDR1 reads LGHNT; CDR2 reads FRNRAP. V gave up 0 bases and J gave up 9 bases, with 18 bases separating them. The CDR3 protein is CASGLVDGGRTGEQFF. CDR3 nucleotide sequence: TGTGCTAGTGGTTTGGTAGACGGGGGGAGGACAGGTGAGCAGTTCTTC.

In this sample, this clonotype turned up a few times. The chain employs TRBV6-6 and TRBJ2-7; maybe TRBD2 (6 bases). This CDR3 is built from 17 residues. The germline V gene has CDR1 MNHNY and CDR2 SVGAGI (reference sequence). V was clipped by 6 bases and J by 3 bases, with 24 bases between them. CDR3 loop: CASSLQPPGEKNYEQYF. The CDR3 DNA sequence: TGTGCCAGCAGCTTACAGCCCCCGGGGGAGAAGAACTACGAGCAGTACTTC.

In its sample, this clonotype was seen many times. V and J are TRBV6-2 or TRBV6-3 and TRBJ1-2, with 7 bases that match TRBD1. Losses at the gene ends were 4 bases for V and 3 bases for J; bases not matched to a gene: 2. This CDR3 has 13 amino acids. Germline V lookup: CDR1 MNHEY, CDR2 SVGEGT. The CDR3 is CASSSGTDYGYTF. CDR3 nucleotide sequence: TGTGCCAGCAGTTCCGGGACAGACTATGGCTACACCTTC.

This clonotype was picked up a small number of times. The chain combines TRBV4-1 with TRBJ2-2; D call uncertain. The V and J ends lost 2 bases and 6 bases respectively, with 10 bases between them. This CDR3 spans 14 amino acids. CDR1 MGHRA and CDR2 YSYEKL come from the germline V gene. CDR3 residues: CASSQQVSAGELFF. The CDR3 region has the DNA TGCGCCAGCAGCCAACAGGTTTCGGCCGGGGAGCTGTTTTTT.

This chain joins TRBV6-2 or TRBV6-3 and TRBJ1-2; TRBD1 might be the D (5 bases). Germline V CDR1 and CDR2: MNHEY, SVGEGT. V lost 7 bases and J lost 2, with 8 bases in between. The CDR3 consists of 12 residues. In DNA, the CDR3 is TGTGCCAGCACCACAGGAAACTATGGCTACACCTTC. The encoded protein is CASTTGNYGYTF.

This clonotype was detected many times. The chain has TRBV11-2 and TRBJ1-4; D is ambiguous. The germline gives CDR1 SGHAT, CDR2 FQNNGV. The CDR3 is 15 residues long. Trimming stripped 5 bases from V and 0 bases from J, with 10 bases between. The CDR3, as DNA: TGTGCCAGCAGCCCCCGCTTGGCAACTAATGAAAAACTGTTTTTT. Amino acids: CASSPRLATNEKLFF.

The chain joins TRBV7-8 to TRBJ2-7; maybe TRBD1 (6 bases). The V gene lost 1 base and the J gene lost 3 bases, with 19 bases spanning the gap. Germline V gives CDR1 SGHVS, CDR2 FQNEAQ. The length of the CDR3 is 17 residues. The CDR3 nucleotides are TGTGCCAGCAGCTTAGGACGGATTGGGGGCCGTTACTACGAGCAGTACTTC. This encodes CASSLGRIGGRYYEQYF.

In its sample, this clonotype was seen many times. The chain uses TRBV14 and TRBJ2-1; the D gene could be TRBD1 or TRBD2 (5 bases each). Trimming stripped 8 bases from V and 4 bases from J, with 18 bases between. Germline assignment: CDR1 SGHDN and CDR2 FVKESK. CDR3 length: 15 residues. The CDR3 DNA sequence: TGTGCCAGCCTAGGAAGGGACGCCGGGTACAATGAGCAGTTCTTC. Amino acids: CASLGRDAGYNEQFF. The whole variable domain, filled in from reference TRBV14 and TRBJ2-1, reads EAGVTQFPSHSVIEKGQTVTLRCDPISGHDNLYWYRRVMGKEIKFLLHFVKESKQDESGMPNNRFLAERTGGTYSTLKVQPAELEDSGVYFCASLGRDAGYNEQFFGPGTRLTVL.

This clonotype was observed many times. This rearrangement joins TRBV6-1 to TRBJ2-2, with a tentative D call TRBD1 (6 bases). The CDR3 runs 12 residues. Deletions cut 8 bases from V and 15 bases from J, with 19 bases between. Germline assignment: CDR1 MNHNS and CDR2 SASEGT. The CDR3 DNA sequence: TGTGCCAGCGATCTACGTACAGGGACGATGTTTTTT. This translates into CASDLRTGTMFF.

This clonotype was detected ten times or more. This chain connects TRBV29-1 to TRBJ2-5, with D perhaps matching TRBD1 (6 bases). The CDR3 is 14 amino acids. The germline V gene encodes CDR1 SQVTM and CDR2 ANQGSEA. Deletions cut 4 bases from V and 3 bases from J, with 15 bases between. In DNA form, the CDR3 reads TGCAGCGTTGCAGGGGCCCCAGGGGAAGAGACCCAGTACTTC. Encoded protein: CSVAGAPGEETQYF.